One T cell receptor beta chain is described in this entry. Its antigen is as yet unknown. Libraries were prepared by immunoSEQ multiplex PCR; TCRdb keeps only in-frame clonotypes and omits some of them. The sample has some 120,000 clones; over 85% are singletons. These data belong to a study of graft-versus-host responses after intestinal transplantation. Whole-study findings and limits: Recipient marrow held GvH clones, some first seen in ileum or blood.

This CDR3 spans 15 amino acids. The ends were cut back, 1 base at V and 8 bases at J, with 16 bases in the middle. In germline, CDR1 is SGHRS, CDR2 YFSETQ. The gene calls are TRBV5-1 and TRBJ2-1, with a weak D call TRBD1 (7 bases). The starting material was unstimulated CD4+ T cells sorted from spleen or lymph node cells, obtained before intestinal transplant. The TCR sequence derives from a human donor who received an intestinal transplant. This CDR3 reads CASSLRQGLMDEQFF. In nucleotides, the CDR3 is TGCGCCAGCAGCTTGAGACAGGGACTGATGGATGAGCAGTTCTTC.